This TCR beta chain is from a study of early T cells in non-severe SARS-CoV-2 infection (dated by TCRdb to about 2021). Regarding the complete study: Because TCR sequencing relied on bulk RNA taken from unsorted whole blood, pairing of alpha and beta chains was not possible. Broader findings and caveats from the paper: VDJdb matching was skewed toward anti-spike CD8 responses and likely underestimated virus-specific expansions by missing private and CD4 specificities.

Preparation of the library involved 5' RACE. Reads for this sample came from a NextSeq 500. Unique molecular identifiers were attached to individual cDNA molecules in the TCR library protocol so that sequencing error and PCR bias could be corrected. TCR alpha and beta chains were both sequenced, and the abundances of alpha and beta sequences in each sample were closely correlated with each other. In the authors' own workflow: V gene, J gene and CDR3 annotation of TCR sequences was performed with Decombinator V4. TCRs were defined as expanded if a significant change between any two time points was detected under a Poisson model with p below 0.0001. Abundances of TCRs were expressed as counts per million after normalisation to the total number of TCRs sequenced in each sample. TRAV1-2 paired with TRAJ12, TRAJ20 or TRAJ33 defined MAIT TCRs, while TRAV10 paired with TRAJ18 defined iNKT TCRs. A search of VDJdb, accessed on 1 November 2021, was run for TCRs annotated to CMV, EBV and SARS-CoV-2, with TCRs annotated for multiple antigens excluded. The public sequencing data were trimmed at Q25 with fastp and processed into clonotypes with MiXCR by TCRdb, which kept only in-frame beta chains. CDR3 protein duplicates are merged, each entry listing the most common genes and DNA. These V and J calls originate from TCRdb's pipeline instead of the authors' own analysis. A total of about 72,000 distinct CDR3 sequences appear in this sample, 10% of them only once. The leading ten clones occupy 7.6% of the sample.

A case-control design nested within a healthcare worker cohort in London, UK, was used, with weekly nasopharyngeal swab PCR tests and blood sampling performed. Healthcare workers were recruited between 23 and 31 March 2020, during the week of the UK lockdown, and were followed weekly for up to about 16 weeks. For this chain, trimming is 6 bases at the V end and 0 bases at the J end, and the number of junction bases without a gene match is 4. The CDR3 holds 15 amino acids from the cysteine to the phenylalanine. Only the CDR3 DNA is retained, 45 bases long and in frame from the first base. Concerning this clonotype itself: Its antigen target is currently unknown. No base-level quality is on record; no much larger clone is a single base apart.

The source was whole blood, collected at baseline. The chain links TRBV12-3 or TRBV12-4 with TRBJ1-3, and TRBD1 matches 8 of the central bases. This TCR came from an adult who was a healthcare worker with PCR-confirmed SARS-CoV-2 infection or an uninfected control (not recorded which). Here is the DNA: TGTGCCAGCAGATACACAGGGGGCTCTGGAAACACCATATATTTT. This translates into CASRYTGGSGNTIYF.